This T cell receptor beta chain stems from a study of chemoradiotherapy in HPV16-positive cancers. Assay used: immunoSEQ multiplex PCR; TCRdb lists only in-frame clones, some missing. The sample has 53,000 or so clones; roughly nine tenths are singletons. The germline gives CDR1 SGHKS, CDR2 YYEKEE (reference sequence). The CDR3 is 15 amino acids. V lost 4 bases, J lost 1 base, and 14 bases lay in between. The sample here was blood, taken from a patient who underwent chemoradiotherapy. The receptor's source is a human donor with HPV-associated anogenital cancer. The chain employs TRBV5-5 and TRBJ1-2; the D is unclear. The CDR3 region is CASSPLVGINYGYTF. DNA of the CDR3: TGTGCCAGCAGCCCCTTAGTCGGCATTAACTATGGCTACACCTTC.